Listed below are T cell receptor beta chains from one sample, sequenced in a study of CD8+ T cells in alopecia areata. The data were produced by immunoSEQ multiplex PCR, yet TCRdb's version contains in-frame clones alone and is incomplete. The table lists about 150,000 clones, 55% of them singletons. Sequencing was carried out using CD4+ T cells sorted from blood. The receptors come from a human donor in good health. CDR3s include the opening cysteine and the closing phenylalanine or tryptophan. D genes are given only for firm matches. Some rows mark clone size as missing; the rest say once, few, many or name a class of expanded clone.

D gene: TRBD1
J gene: TRBJ2-7
clone size: .
V gene: TRBV29-1
CDR3 DNA: TGCAGCGTTGAAACAGTGACAGGGGGCAGGTACGAGCAGTACTTC
CDR3 protein: CSVETVTGGRYEQYF

D gene: .
J gene: TRBJ1-3
clone size: few
V gene: TRBV5-6
CDR3 DNA: TGTGCCAGCAGGTTCAGCGATGGAAACACCATATATTTT
CDR3 protein: CASRFSDGNTIYF

D gene: .
J gene: TRBJ2-7
clone size: .
V gene: TRBV7-9
CDR3 DNA: TGTGCCAGCAGCTTAGTTCTGGACTCCCTTGTCGAGCAGTACTTC
CDR3 protein: CASSLVLDSLVEQYF

D gene: .
J gene: TRBJ2-5
clone size: .
V gene: TRBV7-9
CDR3 DNA: TGTGCCAGCAGCGACGGGTTATCGGGAGAGACCCAGTACTTC
CDR3 protein: CASSDGLSGETQYF

D gene: TRBD1
J gene: TRBJ2-6
clone size: .
V gene: TRBV28
CDR3 DNA: TGTGCCAGCGGTGACTTGCCGGGGGAACGGACAGGGATGAGCTCTGGGGCCAACGTCCTGACTTTC
CDR3 protein: CASGDLPGERTGMSSGANVLTF

D gene: .
J gene: TRBJ1-5
clone size: .
V gene: TRBV4-1
CDR3 DNA: TGCGCCAGCAGCCAAGAGGGTCAGAAGCCCCAGCATTTT
CDR3 protein: CASSQEGQKPQHF

D gene: .
J gene: TRBJ2-5
clone size: .
V gene: TRBV23-1
CDR3 DNA: TGCGCCAGCAGTCAGAAGGACGGGACATCTCAAGAGACCCAGTACTTC
CDR3 protein: CASSQKDGTSQETQYF

D gene: .
J gene: TRBJ1-5
clone size: few
V gene: TRBV15
CDR3 DNA: TGTGCCACCAGCAGAGGAGGGGGTAGCAATCAGCCCCAGCATTTT
CDR3 protein: CATSRGGGSNQPQHF

D gene: .
J gene: TRBJ2-1
clone size: .
V gene: TRBV29-1
CDR3 DNA: TGCAGCGTTGATTTAAGACCGGGAAAGCAGTTCTTC
CDR3 protein: CSVDLRPGKQFF

D gene: TRBD2
J gene: TRBJ2-1
clone size: .
V gene: TRBV29-1
CDR3 DNA: TGCAGCGTTGGTCGAGCGGGGCACCCCGAGCAGTTCTTC
CDR3 protein: CSVGRAGHPEQFF

D gene: .
J gene: TRBJ2-7
clone size: .
V gene: TRBV23-1
CDR3 DNA: TGCGCCAGCATAACTCCGGCCGGTCCCTACGAGCAGTACTTC
CDR3 protein: CASITPAGPYEQYF

D gene: .
J gene: TRBJ2-3
clone size: .
V gene: TRBV7-3
CDR3 DNA: TGTGCCAGCAGCTTCACAGGCACAGATACGCAGTATTTT
CDR3 protein: CASSFTGTDTQYF

D gene: .
J gene: TRBJ1-5
clone size: .
V gene: TRBV28
CDR3 DNA: TGTGCCAGCAGTTTCCTACAGCGCAATCAGCCCCAGCATTTT
CDR3 protein: CASSFLQRNQPQHF

D gene: TRBD2
J gene: TRBJ2-3
clone size: .
V gene: TRBV7-2
CDR3 DNA: TGTGCCAGGAGGACTAGCGGAGCTAGTGATACGCAGTATTTT
CDR3 protein: CARRTSGASDTQYF

D gene: .
J gene: TRBJ2-5
clone size: many
V gene: TRBV11-2
CDR3 DNA: TGTGCCAGCACCCCTTTGGGCGGCCAAGAGACCCAGTACTTC
CDR3 protein: CASTPLGGQETQYF